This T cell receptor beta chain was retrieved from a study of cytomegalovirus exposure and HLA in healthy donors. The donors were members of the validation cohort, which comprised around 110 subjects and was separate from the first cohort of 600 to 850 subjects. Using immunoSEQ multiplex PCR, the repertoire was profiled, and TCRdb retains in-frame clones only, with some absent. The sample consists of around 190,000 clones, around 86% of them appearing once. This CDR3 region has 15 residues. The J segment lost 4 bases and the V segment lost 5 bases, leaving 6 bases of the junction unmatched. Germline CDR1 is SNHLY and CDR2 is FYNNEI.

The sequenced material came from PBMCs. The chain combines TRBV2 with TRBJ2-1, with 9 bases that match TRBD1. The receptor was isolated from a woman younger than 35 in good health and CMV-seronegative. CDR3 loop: CASSRQGGEYNEQFF. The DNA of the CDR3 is TGTGCCAGCAGTCGACAGGGGGGGGAATACAATGAGCAGTTCTTC.